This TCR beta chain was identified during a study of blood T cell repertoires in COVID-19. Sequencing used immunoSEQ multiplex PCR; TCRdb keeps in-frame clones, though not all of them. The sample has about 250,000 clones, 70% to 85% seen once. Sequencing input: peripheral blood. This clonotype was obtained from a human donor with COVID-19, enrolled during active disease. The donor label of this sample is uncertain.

In nucleotides, the CDR3 is TGCAGTGCAAGTCGACCGGGACTTGAACACAATGAGCAGTTCTTC. This gives the protein CSASRPGLEHNEQFF. The chain is built from TRBV20-1 and TRBJ2-1; possibly TRBD2 for D (6 bases). CDR1 DFQATT and CDR2 SNEGSKA come from the germline V gene (reference sequence). The V end lost 6 bases, the J end lost 5 bases, and 20 bases lay between the germline ends. This CDR3 is built from 15 residues.